The source of this T cell receptor (beta chain) is a study of cytomegalovirus exposure and HLA in healthy donors. Study-level results: What TCR beta sequences reportedly achieved was accurate prediction of HLA-A and HLA-B alleles in most subjects.

PCR primers comprised 60 Vbeta and 13 Jbeta primers. Profiling relied on immunoSEQ multiplex PCR, and the TCRdb table lists in-frame clones only, not all of them. The sample carries roughly 100,000 clones, around 80% recorded once. Nominally healthy donors were sampled, though unrecorded immune exposures were likely. Points on this clone: Its antigen is currently unknown.

What was sequenced was PBMCs. The TCR was taken from a male donor in good health and CMV-seronegative.

CDR3 DNA sequence: TGCAGCGTTGGACCAACAGGGCCCTACGAGCAGTACTTC. Encoded protein: CSVGPTGPYEQYF. The chain couples TRBV29-1 to TRBJ2-7, with D tentatively TRBD1 (6 bases). Trimming left V 4 bases short and J 2 bases short, with 12 bases between. The CDR3 loop spans 13 amino acids. In germline, CDR1 is SQVTM, CDR2 ANQGSEA.